This entry lists 11 T cell receptor beta chains sequenced from one sample in a study of blood T cell repertoires in COVID-19. Libraries were prepared by immunoSEQ multiplex PCR; TCRdb keeps only in-frame clonotypes and omits some of them. The top ten hold roughly 3.1% of the sample, which has 450,000 to 500,000 clones, roughly 88% seen once. The sample comprised peripheral blood. The receptors were gathered from a human donor in a cohort sampled during active COVID-19.

J is TRBJ2-1 and V is TRBV3-1 (or the pseudogene TRBV3-2); maybe TRBD1 (5 bases). Germline assignment: CDR1 LGHDT and CDR2 YNNKEL (reference sequence). Trimming stripped 4 bases from V and 4 bases from J, with 8 bases between. The CDR3 covers 13 residues. The CDR3: CASSLQVYNEQFF. DNA for the CDR3: TGTGCCAGCAGCCTACAGGTTTACAATGAGCAGTTCTTC.

The V call is TRBV19, the J call TRBJ2-3; D possibly corresponds to TRBD2 (6 bases). V was shortened by 6 bases and J by 6 bases, with 19 bases between the two germline ends. Germline V gene data show CDR1 as LNHDA and CDR2 as SQIVND (reference sequence). The CDR3 has 15 residues. The CDR3 nucleotides read TGTGCCAGTAGCCAGTCTAGCGCGGTACCCGATACGCAGTATTTT. Amino acid sequence: CASSQSSAVPDTQYF.

The chain is built from TRBV3-1 (or the pseudogene TRBV3-2) and TRBJ2-5; 13 bases align to TRBD2. Germline V CDR1 and CDR2: LGHDT, YNNKEL (reference sequence). The V gene end was trimmed by 5 bases and the J gene end by 4 bases; junction bases not matched to a gene: 7. The CDR3 totals 16 residues. Written as DNA, the CDR3 is TGTGCCAGCAGCAAAAGGACTAGCGGGAGTTTAGAGACCCAGTACTTC. The encoded protein is CASSKRTSGSLETQYF.

The gene calls are TRBV5-1 and TRBJ1-1, with no clear D. Trimming removed 2 bases from V and 1 base from J, with 9 bases in between. The germline CDR1 and CDR2 sequences are SGHRS and YFSETQ. CDR3 length: 14 residues. For the CDR3, the DNA is TGCGCCAGCAGCTTCGACACCAGGAACACTGAAGCTTTCTTT. Residues: CASSFDTRNTEAFF.

V is TRBV5-1 and J is TRBJ2-1; 12 bases are shared with TRBD1. Trimming cost V 4 bases and J 9 bases; bases outside gene matches: 14. Per the germline V gene, CDR1 is SGHRS and CDR2 is YFSETQ. This CDR3 region has 17 residues. CDR3 region: CASSTGTGGAAGGEQFF. The CDR3 DNA reads TGCGCCAGCAGCACCGGGACAGGGGGCGCAGCCGGGGGTGAGCAGTTCTTC.

The rearrangement joins TRBV24-1 to TRBJ2-7; TRBD1 matches at 8 bases. CDR1 is KGHDR, CDR2 SFDVKD, per germline. Trimming cost V 7 bases and J 7 bases; bases outside gene matches: 8. This CDR3 spans 13 amino acids. DNA of the CDR3: TGTGCCACCAGCCAGGGGGCATTGAGAGAGCAGTACTTC. It is translated as CATSQGALREQYF.

V usage is TRBV19 and J usage is TRBJ1-5, with no clear D. Trimming took 7 bases from V and 3 from J, leaving 28 bases between them. Germline V CDR1 and CDR2: LNHDA, SQIVND (reference sequence). This CDR3 is built from 19 residues. The CDR3 loop is CASTGRTPNSEGFNQPQHF. CDR3 bases: TGTGCCAGTACCGGACGTACTCCAAACTCCGAGGGTTTCAATCAGCCCCAGCATTTT.

CDR3 in DNA: TGTGCCAGCAGTGAAGCAGAGGCGGCAGTCTATGAAAAACTGTTTTTT. This translates into CASSEAEAAVYEKLFF. The gene calls are TRBV6-1 and TRBJ1-4; D uncertain. Germline V gene sequence: CDR1 MNHNS, CDR2 SASEGT. CDR3 length: 16 residues. The V and J ends lost 0 bases and 6 bases respectively, with 14 bases between them.

This sequence joins TRBV7-3 and TRBJ2-3; the D gene is possibly TRBD2 (5 bases). CDR3 size: 15 residues. Trimming stripped 5 bases from V and 4 bases from J, with 16 bases between. The germline CDR1 and CDR2 sequences are SGHTA and FQGTGA. The CDR3, as DNA: TGTGCCAGCAGCGCGACCTGGGCTAGCTCAGATACGCAGTATTTT. It yields the protein CASSATWASSDTQYF.

The sample holds a few counts of this clone. This chain links TRBV3-1 (or the pseudogene TRBV3-2) with TRBJ1-1, with D unclear. Germline CDR1 reads LGHDT; CDR2 reads YNNKEL (reference sequence). Between the trimmed V and J ends, which lost 3 bases and 2 bases, there was a span of 4 bases. The CDR3 is made up of 12 amino acids. The CDR3 DNA is TGTGCCAGCAGCCAGTCAAACACTGAAGCTTTCTTT. Protein sequence: CASSQSNTEAFF.

For this clone: The identical CDR3 is also encoded by other nucleotide sequences in the sample. The chain combines TRBV3-1 (or the pseudogene TRBV3-2) with TRBJ1-5, with 9 bases aligning to TRBD1. Germline V gene sequence: CDR1 LGHDT, CDR2 YNNKEL (reference sequence). V shed 4 bases, J shed 6 bases, and the junction held 7 bases outside the gene matches. This CDR3 contains 15 residues. CDR3 amino acids: CASSPTGGDAQPQHF. The CDR3 region has the DNA TGTGCCAGCAGCCCTACAGGGGGCGACGCTCAGCCCCAGCATTTT.